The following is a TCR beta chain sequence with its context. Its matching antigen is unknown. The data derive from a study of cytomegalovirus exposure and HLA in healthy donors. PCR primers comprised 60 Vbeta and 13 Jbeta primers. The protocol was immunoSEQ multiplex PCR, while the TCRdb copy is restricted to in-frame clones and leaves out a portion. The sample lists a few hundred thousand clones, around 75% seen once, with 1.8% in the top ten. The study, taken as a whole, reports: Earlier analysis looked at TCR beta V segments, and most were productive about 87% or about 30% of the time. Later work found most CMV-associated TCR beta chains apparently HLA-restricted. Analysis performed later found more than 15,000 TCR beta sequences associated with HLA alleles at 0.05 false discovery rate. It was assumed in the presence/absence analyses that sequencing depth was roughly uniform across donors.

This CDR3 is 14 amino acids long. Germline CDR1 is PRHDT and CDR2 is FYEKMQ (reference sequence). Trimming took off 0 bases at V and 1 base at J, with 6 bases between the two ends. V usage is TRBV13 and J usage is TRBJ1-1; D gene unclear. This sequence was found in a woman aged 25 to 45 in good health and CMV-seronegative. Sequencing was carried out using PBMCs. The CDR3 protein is CASSLGRRNTEAFF. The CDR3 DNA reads TGTGCCAGCAGCTTAGGGAGGAGGAACACTGAAGCTTTCTTT.